Listed below are T cell receptor beta chains from one sample, sequenced in a study of graft-versus-host responses after intestinal transplantation. Using immunoSEQ multiplex PCR, the repertoire was profiled, and TCRdb retains in-frame clones only, with some absent. The table has 14,000 or so clones, over 75% seen once. The sample here was ileum tissue, taken about four weeks after intestinal transplant. These receptors were taken from a human patient who received an intestinal transplant, so some T cells may come from the graft donor. CDR3s include the opening cysteine and the closing phenylalanine or tryptophan. D genes are given only for firm matches. Some rows have no size entry. The others give once, few or many, or a class for an expanded clone.

D gene	J gene	clone size	V gene	CDR3 DNA	CDR3 protein
TRBD1	TRBJ2-2	.	TRBV5-1	TGCGCCAGCAGCCCCGCCGGACAGGGGGCGACCGGGGAGCTGTTTTTT	CASSPAGQGATGELFF
.	TRBJ2-6	.	TRBV9	TGTGCCAGCAGCGTAGGGGCCTCTGGGGCCAACGTCCTGACTTTC	CASSVGASGANVLTF
TRBD1	TRBJ2-1	.	TRBV25-1	TGTGCCAGCAGTAGACAGGGGACCTACAATGAGCAGTTCTTC	CASSRQGTYNEQFF
.	TRBJ1-2	.	TRBV6-5	TGTGCCAGCCAAACCCCGGGGGGGGACTATGGCTACACCTTC	CASQTPGGDYGYTF
TRBD1	TRBJ2-5	.	TRBV7-3	TGTGCCAGCAGCCCCAGGGACAGAAATGATGAGACCCAGTACTTC	CASSPRDRNDETQYF
.	TRBJ1-2	.	TRBV19	TGTGCCAGTAGTATGGGGGACAAAAACTATGGCTACACCTTC	CASSMGDKNYGYTF
.	TRBJ1-5	.	TRBV28	TGTGCCAGCAGGTGGGGGGACGGGTATCAGCCCCAGCATTTT	CASRWGDGYQPQHF
TRBD1	TRBJ1-3	few	TRBV19	TGTGCCAGTAGCCAGTCCGGACAGGAGGGAAACACCATATATTTT	CASSQSGQEGNTIYF
.	TRBJ1-4	.	TRBV7-9	TGTGCCAGCAGCTTAGGGTGGCAGGGATCCGAAAAACTGTTTTTT	CASSLGWQGSEKLFF
.	TRBJ2-5	.	TRBV30	TGTGCCTGGTCCGCTACGGACAAGCACCAAGAGACCCAGTACTTC	CAWSATDKHQETQYF
.	TRBJ1-2	.	TRBV7-9	TGTGCCAGCAGCATCCCCGGTACAGTAGACTATGGCTACACCTTC	CASSIPGTVDYGYTF
.	TRBJ2-7	few	TRBV13	TGTGCCAGCAGCTTAGATATGTCCGAGCAGTACTTC	CASSLDMSEQYF
.	TRBJ1-1	.	TRBV4-1	TGCGCCAGCAGCCAAGGGAACAGGGACGGCACTGAAGCTTTCTTT	CASSQGNRDGTEAFF
TRBD1	TRBJ1-6	.	TRBV7-2	TGTGCCAGCAGCCTGGGACAGGGATATTCACCCCTCCACTTT	CASSLGQGYSPLHF
.	TRBJ1-2	.	TRBV7-8	TGTGCCAGCAGCTTAGTTGTAGCTAACTATGGCTACACCTTC	CASSLVVANYGYTF
TRBD1	TRBJ2-2	.	TRBV9	TGTGCCAGCAGCGTAAATGAACAGGGGGGCACCGGGGAGCTGTTTTTT	CASSVNEQGGTGELFF
.	TRBJ2-1	.	TRBV5-1	TGCACCAGCAGCTTGTGGATTATCGGAACAGGGGGGGACAATGAGCAGTTCTTC	CTSSLWIIGTGGDNEQFF
TRBD2	TRBJ2-3	.	TRBV7-6	TGTGCCAGCAGCTTAGGTTTCGGCGGGGGAGTAGATACGCAGTATTTT	CASSLGFGGGVDTQYF
TRBD1	TRBJ1-5	.	TRBV7-9	TGTGCCAGCAGCCGCAGGGACAGTTCTATTGGCAATCAGCCCCAGCATTTT	CASSRRDSSIGNQPQHF
TRBD1	TRBJ2-2	.	TRBV11-3	TGTGCCAGCAGCCCACGTGGGGGACAGGGGGGAAACACCGGGGAGCTGTTTTTT	CASSPRGGQGGNTGELFF
TRBD2	TRBJ2-5	.	TRBV2	TGTGCCAGCGGAGGGGCGGGGGGGCTAGAGCAGTACTTC	CASGGAGGLEQYF
TRBD1	TRBJ1-2	.	TRBV7-2	TGTGCCAGCAGCCCTAGGACAGGGGGCCATGGCTACACCTTC	CASSPRTGGHGYTF
TRBD2	TRBJ2-3	.	TRBV19	TGTGCCAGTAGTCATCTACTTACTAGCGGCACAGATACGCAGTATTTT	CASSHLLTSGTDTQYF
.	TRBJ1-1	few	TRBV6-5	TGTGCCAGCAGAGTGACTGAACCGAGCACTGAAGCTTTCTTT	CASRVTEPSTEAFF
TRBD2	TRBJ2-2	.	TRBV30	TGTGCCTGGAGTGTATCGGTTTTTAGCGGGGGCCTGAACACCGGGGAGCTGTTTTTT	CAWSVSVFSGGLNTGELFF
TRBD1	TRBJ2-1	.	TRBV5-1	TGCGCCAGCAGCCGGACAGGGGGGGTGAGCAATGAGCAGTTCTTC	CASSRTGGVSNEQFF
.	TRBJ1-6	.	TRBV7-9	TGTGCCAGCAGCTTAGAACAGGCCGTCAGCTCCTATAATTCACCCCTCCACTTT	CASSLEQAVSSYNSPLHF
.	TRBJ1-1	.	TRBV5-1	TGCGCCAGCAGCTTCCAGGGGCCGAACACTGAAGCTTTCTTT	CASSFQGPNTEAFF
.	TRBJ1-5	.	TRBV6-6	TGTGCCAGCAGTTACTGGGAGGGGAGGAGAAATCAGCCCCAGCATTTT	CASSYWEGRRNQPQHF
.	TRBJ1-5	.	TRBV27	TGTGCCAGCAGCCAAAGGGGGAACCCCGGCAATCAGCCCCAGCATTTT	CASSQRGNPGNQPQHF
.	TRBJ2-3	.	TRBV19	TGTGCCAGTAGCGAGGATACGCAGTATTTT	CASSEDTQYF
TRBD2	TRBJ2-1	.	TRBV28	TGTGCCAGCAGTGATACTCAACTAGCGGGGTATCGTGAGCAGTTCTTC	CASSDTQLAGYREQFF
.	TRBJ2-1	few	TRBV27	TGTGCCAGCAGTTTATCTCTTTCGGGGGTGGTTGGGGGGGCCAATGAGCAGTTCTTC	CASSLSLSGVVGGANEQFF
TRBD2	TRBJ2-5	once	TRBV7-2	TGTGCCAGCACCTTGGTCCTAGCGGGGGGTTGGGAGACCCAGTACTTC	CASTLVLAGGWETQYF
.	TRBJ2-5	few	TRBV5-4	TGTGCCAGCAGCTCACAGGGAGAGGAGACCCAGTACTTC	CASSSQGEETQYF
.	TRBJ1-4	.	TRBV2	TGTGCCAGCGAGTCAAATTCCCCAACTAATGAAAAACTGTTTTTT	CASESNSPTNEKLFF
TRBD2	TRBJ2-7	.	TRBV28	TGTGCCAGCAGTGGACTAGCGGGAGTTGGGTACGAGCAGTACTTC	CASSGLAGVGYEQYF
TRBD1	TRBJ1-2	.	TRBV6-6	TGTGCCACCCAGGACAGGCCGAACTATGGCTACACCTTC	CATQDRPNYGYTF
TRBD1	TRBJ1-2	.	TRBV29-1	TGCAGCGTTGAAGGGAGTTTGGTGACAGGGCCTGGCTACACCTTC	CSVEGSLVTGPGYTF
TRBD1	TRBJ1-5	.	TRBV30	TGTGCCTGGAGTGTACCGGCAGGGGGGAGGCCCCAGCATTTT	CAWSVPAGGRPQHF
TRBD2	TRBJ2-5	.	TRBV7-2	TGTGCCAGCAGCTTAGGACCCCGAATACTAGCGGGGGGCGGGACCCAGTACTTC	CASSLGPRILAGGGTQYF
.	TRBJ2-5	.	TRBV5-1	TGCGCCAGCAGCTTGGCCGGTGGTGAGGAGACCCAGTACTTC	CASSLAGGEETQYF
.	TRBJ2-3	.	TRBV4-3	TGCGCCAGCAGCCGCACAGGTCTGAGCACAGATACGCAGTATTTT	CASSRTGLSTDTQYF
.	TRBJ1-5	.	TRBV18	TGTGCCAGCTCACCTCAGGGAAGCAATCAGCCCCAGCATTTT	CASSPQGSNQPQHF
TRBD2	TRBJ2-1	.	TRBV27	TGTGCCAGCAGCCCCGGGACTAGCGGGGGCTATGAGCAGTTCTTC	CASSPGTSGGYEQFF
.	TRBJ1-4	.	TRBV14	TGTGCCAGCAGCAGGAGACAGGCAACTAATGAAAAACTGTTTTTT	CASSRRQATNEKLFF
TRBD1	TRBJ2-2	.	TRBV5-1	TGCGCCAGCAGCCAGACAGGGAACGGCGGGGAGCTGTTTTTT	CASSQTGNGGELFF
.	TRBJ2-3	.	TRBV9	TGTGCCAGCAGCCTATCAGCGGACACAGATACGCAGTATTTT	CASSLSADTDTQYF
.	TRBJ1-1	once	TRBV15	TGTGCCACCAGCAGAGATCGAGAGAACACTGAAGCTTTCTTT	CATSRDRENTEAFF
TRBD1	TRBJ2-3	few	TRBV9	TGTGCCAGCAGCCTCGACAGGGTTAGCACAGATACGCAGTATTTT	CASSLDRVSTDTQYF
TRBD2	TRBJ2-1	.	TRBV10-1	TGCGCCAGCACTGCGGACAGCGGGGGGCAGTTCTTC	CASTADSGGQFF
TRBD1	TRBJ1-5	.	TRBV18	TGTGCCAGCTCGCTACAGGGGGCTTATCAGCCCCAGCATTTT	CASSLQGAYQPQHF
.	TRBJ1-1	.	TRBV10-3	TGTGCCATCAGTGCAGGGGACACTGAAGCTTTCTTT	CAISAGDTEAFF
TRBD1	TRBJ2-2	.	TRBV28	TGTGCCAGCAGTGCCCGGGACAGGGGGCCAACCGGGGAGCTGTTTTTT	CASSARDRGPTGELFF